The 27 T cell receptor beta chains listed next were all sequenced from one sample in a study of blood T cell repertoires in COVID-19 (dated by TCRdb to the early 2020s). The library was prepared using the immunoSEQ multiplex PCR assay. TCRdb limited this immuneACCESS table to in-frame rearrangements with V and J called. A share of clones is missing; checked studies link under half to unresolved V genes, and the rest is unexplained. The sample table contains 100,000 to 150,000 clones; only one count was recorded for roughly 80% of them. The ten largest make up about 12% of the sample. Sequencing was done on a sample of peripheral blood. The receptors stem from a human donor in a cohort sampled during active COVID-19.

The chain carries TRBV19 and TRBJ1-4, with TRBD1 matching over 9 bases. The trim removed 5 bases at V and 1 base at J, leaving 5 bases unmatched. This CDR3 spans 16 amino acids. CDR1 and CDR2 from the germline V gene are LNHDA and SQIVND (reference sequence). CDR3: CASSPRGQGTNEKLFF. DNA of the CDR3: TGTGCCAGTAGTCCGAGGGGACAGGGAACTAATGAAAAACTGTTTTTT.

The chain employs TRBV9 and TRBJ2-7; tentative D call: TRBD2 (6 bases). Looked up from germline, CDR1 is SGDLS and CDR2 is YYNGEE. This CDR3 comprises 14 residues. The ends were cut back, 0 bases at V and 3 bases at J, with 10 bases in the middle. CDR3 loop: CASSVDGGSYEQYF. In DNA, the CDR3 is TGTGCCAGCAGCGTAGATGGAGGGAGCTACGAGCAGTACTTC. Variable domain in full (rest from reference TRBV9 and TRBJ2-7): DSGVTQTPKHLITATGQRVTLRCSPRSGDLSVYWYQQSLDQGLQFLIQYYNGEERAKGNILERFSAQQFPDLHSELNLSSLELGDSALYFCASSVDGGSYEQYFGPGTRLTVT.

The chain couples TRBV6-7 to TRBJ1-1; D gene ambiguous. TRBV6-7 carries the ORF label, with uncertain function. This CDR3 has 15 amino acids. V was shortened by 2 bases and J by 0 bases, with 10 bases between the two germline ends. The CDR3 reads CASSYTLPMNTEAFF. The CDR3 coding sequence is TGTGCCAGCAGTTACACTCTACCCATGAACACTGAAGCTTTCTTT.

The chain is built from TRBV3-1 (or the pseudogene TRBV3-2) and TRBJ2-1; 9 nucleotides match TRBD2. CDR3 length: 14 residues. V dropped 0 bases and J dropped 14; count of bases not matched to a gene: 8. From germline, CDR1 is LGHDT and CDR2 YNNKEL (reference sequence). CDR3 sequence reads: CASSQEAGGPKKFF. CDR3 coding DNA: TGTGCCAGCAGCCAAGAGGCGGGGGGGCCGAAGAAGTTCTTC.

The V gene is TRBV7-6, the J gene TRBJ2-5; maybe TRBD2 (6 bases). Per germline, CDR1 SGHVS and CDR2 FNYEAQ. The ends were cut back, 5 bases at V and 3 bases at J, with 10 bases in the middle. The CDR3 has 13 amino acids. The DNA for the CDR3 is TGTGCCAGCAGCCCCGGGACTGAAGAGACCCAGTACTTC. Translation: CASSPGTEETQYF.

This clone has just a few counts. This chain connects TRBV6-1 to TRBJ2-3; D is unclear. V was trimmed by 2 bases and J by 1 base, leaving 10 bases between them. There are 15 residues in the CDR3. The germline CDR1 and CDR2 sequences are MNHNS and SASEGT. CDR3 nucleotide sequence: TGTGCCAGCAGTGAATTAAGGAGAGGCACAGATACGCAGTATTTT. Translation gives CASSELRRGTDTQYF.

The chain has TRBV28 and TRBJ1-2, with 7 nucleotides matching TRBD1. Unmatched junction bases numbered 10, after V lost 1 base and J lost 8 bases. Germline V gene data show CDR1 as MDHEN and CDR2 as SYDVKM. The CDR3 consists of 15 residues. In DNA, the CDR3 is TGTGCCAGCAGTTTATCGGGACAGTTTTTGGGGGGCTACACCTTC. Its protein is CASSLSGQFLGGYTF.

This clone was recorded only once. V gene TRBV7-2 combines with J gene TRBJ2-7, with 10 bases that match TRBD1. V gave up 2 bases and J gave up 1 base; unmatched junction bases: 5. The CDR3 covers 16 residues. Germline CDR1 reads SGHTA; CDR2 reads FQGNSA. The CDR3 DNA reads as TGTGCCAGCAGCTTATGGACAGGGGGATTATCCTACGAGCAGTACTTC. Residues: CASSLWTGGLSYEQYF. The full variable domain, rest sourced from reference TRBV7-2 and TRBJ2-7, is GAGVSQSPSNKVTEKGKDVELRCDPISGHTALYWYRQSLGQGLEFLIYFQGNSAPDKSGLPSDRFSAERTGGSVSTLTIQRTQQEDSAVYLCASSLWTGGLSYEQYFGPGTRLTVT.

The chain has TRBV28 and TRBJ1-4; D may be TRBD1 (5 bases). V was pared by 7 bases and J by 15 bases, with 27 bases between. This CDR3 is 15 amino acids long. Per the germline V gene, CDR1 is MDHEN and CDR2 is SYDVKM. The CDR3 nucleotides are TGTGCCAGCACCACAGTCGGAGTCCTCGGGGGTGGGGTGTTTTTT. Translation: CASTTVGVLGGGVFF.

For the CDR3, the DNA is TGTGCCAGCAGCCAAGAGGGGGGGCACACTACCTTCCGGGCCAAAAACATTCAGTACTTC. Protein product: CASSQEGGHTTFRAKNIQYF. V gene TRBV4-2 combines with J gene TRBJ2-4; maybe TRBD2 (7 bases). The CDR3 sequence is 20 residues long. From germline, CDR1 is LGHNA and CDR2 YNFKEQ. With 0 bases removed from V and 1 base from J, the gap between germline ends came to 22 bases.

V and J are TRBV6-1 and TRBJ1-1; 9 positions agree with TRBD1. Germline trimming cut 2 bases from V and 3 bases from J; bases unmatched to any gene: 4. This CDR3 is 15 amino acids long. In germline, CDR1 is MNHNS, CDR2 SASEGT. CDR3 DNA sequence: TGTGCCAGCAGTGAAATGTGGACAGGGGACACTGAAGCTTTCTTT. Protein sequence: CASSEMWTGDTEAFF.

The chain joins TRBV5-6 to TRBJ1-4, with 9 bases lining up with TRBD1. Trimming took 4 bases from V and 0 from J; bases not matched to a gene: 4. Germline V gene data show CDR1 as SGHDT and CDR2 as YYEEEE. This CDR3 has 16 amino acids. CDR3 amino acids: CASSIDRGATNEKLFF. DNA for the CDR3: TGTGCCAGCAGCATCGACAGGGGGGCAACTAATGAAAAACTGTTTTTT.

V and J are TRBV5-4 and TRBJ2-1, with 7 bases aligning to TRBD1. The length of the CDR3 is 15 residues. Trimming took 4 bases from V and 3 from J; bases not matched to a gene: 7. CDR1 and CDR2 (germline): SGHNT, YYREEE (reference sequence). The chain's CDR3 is CASSARDRIYNEQFF. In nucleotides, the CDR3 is TGTGCCAGCAGCGCACGGGACAGAATCTACAATGAGCAGTTCTTC.

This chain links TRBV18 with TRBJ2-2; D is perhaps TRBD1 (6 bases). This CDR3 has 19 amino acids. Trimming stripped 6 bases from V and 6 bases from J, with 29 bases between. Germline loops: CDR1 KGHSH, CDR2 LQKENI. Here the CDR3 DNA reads TGTGCCAGCTCGCCAGTGCGGATTCGAGGAGACGCAGGGGCCGGGGAGCTGTTTTTT. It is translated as CASSPVRIRGDAGAGELFF.

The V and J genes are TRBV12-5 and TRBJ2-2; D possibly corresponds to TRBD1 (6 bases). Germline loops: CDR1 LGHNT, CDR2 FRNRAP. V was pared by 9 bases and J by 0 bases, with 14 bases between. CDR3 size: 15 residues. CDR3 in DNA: TGTGCTAGCCGACGCCGGGACACGAACACCGGGGAGCTGTTTTTT. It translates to CASRRRDTNTGELFF.

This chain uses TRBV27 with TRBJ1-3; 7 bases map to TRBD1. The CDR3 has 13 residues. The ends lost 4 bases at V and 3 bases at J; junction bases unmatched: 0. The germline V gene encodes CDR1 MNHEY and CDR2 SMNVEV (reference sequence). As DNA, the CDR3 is TGTGCCAGCAGTTACAGGGGTGGAAACACCATATATTTT. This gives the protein CASSYRGGNTIYF.

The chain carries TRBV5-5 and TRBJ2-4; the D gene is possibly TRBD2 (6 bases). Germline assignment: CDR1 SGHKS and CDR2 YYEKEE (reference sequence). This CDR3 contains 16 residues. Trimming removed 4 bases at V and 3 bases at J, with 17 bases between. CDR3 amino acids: CASSGDAGSNKNIQYF. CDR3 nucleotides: TGTGCCAGCAGCGGCGATGCGGGGTCAAACAAAAACATTCAGTACTTC.

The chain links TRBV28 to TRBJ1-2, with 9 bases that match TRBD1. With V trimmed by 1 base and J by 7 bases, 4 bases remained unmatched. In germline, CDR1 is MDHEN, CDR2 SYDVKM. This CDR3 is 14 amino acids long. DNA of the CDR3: TGTGCCAGCAGTTTATTGGGGGACAGGGCTGGCTACACCTTC. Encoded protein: CASSLLGDRAGYTF.

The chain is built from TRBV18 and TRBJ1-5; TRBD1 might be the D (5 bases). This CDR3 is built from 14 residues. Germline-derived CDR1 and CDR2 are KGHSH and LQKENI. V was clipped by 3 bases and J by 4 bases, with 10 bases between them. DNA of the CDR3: TGTGCCAGCTCACCGGGGGGTAGGAATCAGCCCCAGCATTTT. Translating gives CASSPGGRNQPQHF.

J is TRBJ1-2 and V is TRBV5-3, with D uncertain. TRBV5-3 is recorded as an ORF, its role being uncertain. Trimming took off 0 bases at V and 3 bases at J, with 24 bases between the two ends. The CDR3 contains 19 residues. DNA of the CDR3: TGTGCCAGAAGCTTGGAGTGTGGAGGGAATGACCTACCGTACTATGGCTACACCTTC. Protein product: CARSLECGGNDLPYYGYTF.

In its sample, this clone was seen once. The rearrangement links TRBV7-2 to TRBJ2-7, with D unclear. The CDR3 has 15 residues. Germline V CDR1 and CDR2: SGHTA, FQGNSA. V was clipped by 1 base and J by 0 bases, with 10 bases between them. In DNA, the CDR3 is TGTGCCAGCAGCTTAGTTCCGGTCTCCTCCTACGAGCAGTACTTC. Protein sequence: CASSLVPVSSYEQYF. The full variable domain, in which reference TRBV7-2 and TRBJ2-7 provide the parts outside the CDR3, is GAGVSQSPSNKVTEKGKDVELRCDPISGHTALYWYRQSLGQGLEFLIYFQGNSAPDKSGLPSDRFSAERTGGSVSTLTIQRTQQEDSAVYLCASSLVPVSSYEQYFGPGTRLTVT.

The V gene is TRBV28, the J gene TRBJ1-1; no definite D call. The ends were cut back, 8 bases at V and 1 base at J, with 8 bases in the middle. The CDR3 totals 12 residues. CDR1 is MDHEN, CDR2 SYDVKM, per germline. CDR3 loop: CASLLGNTEAFF. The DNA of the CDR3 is TGTGCCAGCCTCCTAGGGAACACTGAAGCTTTCTTT. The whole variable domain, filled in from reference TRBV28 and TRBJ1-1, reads DVKVTQSSRYLVKRTGEKVFLECVQDMDHENMFWYRQDPGLGLRLIYFSYDVKMKEKGDIPEGYSVSREKKERFSLILESASTNQTSMYLCASLLGNTEAFFGQGTRLTVV.

The DNA for the CDR3 is TGCGCCAGCAGCTTTCATCGGGGGGTTGACAATGAGCAGTTCTTC. It specifies CASSFHRGVDNEQFF. The genes are TRBV4-1 and TRBJ2-1, with 7 bases lining up with TRBD2. Trimming removed 5 bases from V and 5 bases from J; junction bases left unmatched: 9. From germline, CDR1 is MGHRA and CDR2 YSYEKL. The CDR3 totals 15 residues.

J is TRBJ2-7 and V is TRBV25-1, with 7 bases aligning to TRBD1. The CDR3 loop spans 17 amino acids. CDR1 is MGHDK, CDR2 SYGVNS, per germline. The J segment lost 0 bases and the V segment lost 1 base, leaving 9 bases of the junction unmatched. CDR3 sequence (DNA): TGTGCCAGCAGTGAATGGGACAGCCCCGTGAGCTCCTACGAGCAGTACTTC. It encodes CASSEWDSPVSSYEQYF.

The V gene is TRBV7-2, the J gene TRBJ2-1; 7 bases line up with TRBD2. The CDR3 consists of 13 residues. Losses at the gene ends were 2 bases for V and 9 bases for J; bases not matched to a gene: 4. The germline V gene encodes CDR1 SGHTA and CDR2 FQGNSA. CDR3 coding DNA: TGTGCCAGCAGCTTATACAGGACTAGTGAGCAGTTCTTC. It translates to CASSLYRTSEQFF. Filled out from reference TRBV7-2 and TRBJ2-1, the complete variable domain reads GAGVSQSPSNKVTEKGKDVELRCDPISGHTALYWYRQSLGQGLEFLIYFQGNSAPDKSGLPSDRFSAERTGGSVSTLTIQRTQQEDSAVYLCASSLYRTSEQFFGPGTRLTVL.

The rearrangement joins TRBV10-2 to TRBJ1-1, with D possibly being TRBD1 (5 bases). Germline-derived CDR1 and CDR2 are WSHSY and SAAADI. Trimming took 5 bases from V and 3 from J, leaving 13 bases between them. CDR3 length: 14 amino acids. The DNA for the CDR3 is TGCGCCAGCAGTTCCAGGGTTGTCGACACTGAAGCTTTCTTT. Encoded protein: CASSSRVVDTEAFF.

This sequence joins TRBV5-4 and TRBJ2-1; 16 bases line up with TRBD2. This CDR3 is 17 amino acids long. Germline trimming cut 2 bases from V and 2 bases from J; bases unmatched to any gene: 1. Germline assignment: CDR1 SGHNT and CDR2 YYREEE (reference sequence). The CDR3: CASSFGTSGGAYNEQFF. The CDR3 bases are TGTGCCAGCAGCTTTGGGACTAGCGGGGGGGCCTACAATGAGCAGTTCTTC.